This TCR beta chain was sequenced during a study of shared T cell receptors in the human thymus. The CDR3 is 14 amino acids. From germline, CDR1 is LNHDA and CDR2 SQIVND (reference sequence). V was trimmed by 0 bases and J by 6 bases, leaving 11 bases between them. Generated by immunoSEQ multiplex PCR, the TCRdb table keeps only in-frame clones and is missing some. Here the sample spans 550,000 to 800,000 clones, roughly 88% being singletons. This clone came up once. This sample also appeared in a second study, on human thymus T cells.

The sequenced sample was thymocytes. This receptor was identified in a girl less than two years old with a congenital heart defect. The chain joins TRBV19 to TRBJ1-2; D not certain. The CDR3 DNA follows: TGTGCCAGTAGTATAGAGTCCTCGCGGGATGGCTACACCTTC. Residues: CASSIESSRDGYTF.